The 2 T cell receptor beta chains presented below share a single source sample, sequenced in a study of beta chain features in type 1 diabetes. Isolated RNA was reverse transcribed in full, so expressed TCRB transcripts were sequenced. Method: immunoSEQ multiplex PCR; TCRdb's copy keeps in-frame clones and lacks some. This table has about half a million clones, 30% appearing once. The sequenced sample consisted of naive CD4+ T cells from blood. The source is a man between 18 and 29 years old in good health.

V is TRBV2 and J is TRBJ2-7, with D unclear. The V end lost 3 bases, the J end lost 2 bases, and 14 bases lay between the germline ends. The CDR3 runs 15 residues. Per the germline V gene, CDR1 is SNHLY and CDR2 is FYNNEI. This chain's CDR3 is CASSDRYTVTYEQYF. As DNA, the CDR3 is TGTGCCAGCAGTGATAGGTATACGGTAACCTACGAGCAGTACTTC.

The chain joins TRBV6-5 to TRBJ2-1; 9 nucleotides match TRBD1. V lost 2 bases and J lost 7; bases outside the gene matches: 6. CDR1 and CDR2 (germline): MNHEY, SVGAGI. The length of the CDR3 is 15 residues. Here the CDR3 reads CASSYAADRGNEQFF. The CDR3 bases are TGTGCCAGCAGTTACGCCGCGGACAGGGGAAATGAGCAGTTCTTC.